The clone carrying this T cell receptor (beta chain) was picked up a small number of times. This sample stems from a study of early T cells in non-severe SARS-CoV-2 infection. Study context: From unsorted whole blood, bulk RNA was sequenced, and the chains remained unpaired.

This CDR3 comprises 12 residues. Germline assignment: CDR1 MDHEN and CDR2 SYDVKM. V was clipped by 7 bases and J by 7 bases, with 13 bases between them. cDNA molecules, individually, were tagged with unique molecular identifiers. TCRdb reprocessed the 5' RACE reads via MiXCR and lists one record per CDR3 protein. The top ten clones hold more than 1.5% of a sample with roughly 67,000 distinct CDR3 sequences, 12% of them seen once. The rearrangement uses TRBV28 and TRBJ1-1, with D unclear. Sequencing was performed on whole blood. This sequence was found in an adult who was a healthcare worker with PCR-confirmed SARS-CoV-2 infection or an uninfected control (not recorded which). DNA of the CDR3: TGTGCCAGCACCCCCCCGCGGGGTGAAGCTTTCTTT. Translating it yields CASTPPRGEAFF.